Reported below is one TCR beta chain. A much larger clone lies one base from this, so it may be a read error. Across 18 months, stable Graves' hyperthyroidism was marked by no progression to ophthalmopathy. The diagnoses drew upon clinical symptoms, serum thyroxine and TRAb, thyroid ultrasound and orbital computed tomography. CDR1 is MGHRA, CDR2 YSYEKL, per germline. Trimming took 0 bases from V and 1 from J; bases not matched to a gene: 7. The CDR3 has 18 amino acids. This specimen comes from a study of T cells in Graves' hyperthyroidism and ophthalmopathy. Amplification of TCR beta CDR3 regions was performed using RNA transcripts as template. First-round RT-PCR targeting the TCR CDR3 was performed with the HTBI primer set. TCRdb independently ran MiXCR on the multiplex PCR reads; one entry per CDR3 protein. Counted here are more than 550,000 distinct CDR3 sequences, roughly 17% occurring once; the ten biggest clones make up roughly a sixth.

The sequencing input was blood. The clonotype originates from a man aged 45-65 years with Graves' hyperthyroidism. The genes are TRBV4-1 and TRBJ2-5; 11 nucleotides align to TRBD2. The CDR3 DNA reads TGCGCCAGCAGCCAAGAAAGAGGACTAGCGGGTTGCCAAGAGACCCAGTACTTC. Protein sequence: CASSQERGLAGCQETQYF.